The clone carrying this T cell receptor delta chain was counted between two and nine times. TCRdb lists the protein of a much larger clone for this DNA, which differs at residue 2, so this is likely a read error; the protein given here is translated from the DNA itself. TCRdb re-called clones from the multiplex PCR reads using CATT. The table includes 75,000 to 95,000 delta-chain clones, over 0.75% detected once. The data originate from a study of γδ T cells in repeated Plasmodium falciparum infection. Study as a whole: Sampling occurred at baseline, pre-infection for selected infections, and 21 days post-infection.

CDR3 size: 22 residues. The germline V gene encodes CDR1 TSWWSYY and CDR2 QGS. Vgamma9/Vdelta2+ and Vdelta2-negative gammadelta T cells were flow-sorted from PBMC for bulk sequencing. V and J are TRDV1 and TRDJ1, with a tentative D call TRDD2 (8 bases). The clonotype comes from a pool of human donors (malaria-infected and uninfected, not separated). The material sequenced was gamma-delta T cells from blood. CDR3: CSLGGLPTDSWGYPPITDKLIF. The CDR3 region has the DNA TGTTCTCTTGGGGGACTTCCTACCGATAGTTGGGGGTACCCTCCAATTACCGATAAACTCATCTTT.